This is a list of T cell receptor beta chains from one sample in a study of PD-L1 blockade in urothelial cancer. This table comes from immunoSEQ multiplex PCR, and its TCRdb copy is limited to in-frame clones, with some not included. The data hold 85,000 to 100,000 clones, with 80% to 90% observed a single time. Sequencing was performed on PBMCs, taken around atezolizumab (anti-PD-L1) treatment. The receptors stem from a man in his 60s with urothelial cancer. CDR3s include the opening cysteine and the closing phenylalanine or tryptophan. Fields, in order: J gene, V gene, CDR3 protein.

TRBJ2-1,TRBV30,CAWSWGQGGGNNEQFF
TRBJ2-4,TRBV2,CASSAREIAKNIQYF
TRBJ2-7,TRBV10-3,CAIGRQGSLYEQYF
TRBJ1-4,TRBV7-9,CASQALVGEKLFF
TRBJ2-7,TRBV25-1,CASSEYNRDSYEQYF
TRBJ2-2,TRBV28,CASSSTGRDAGELFF
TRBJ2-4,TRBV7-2,CASSLGKQGGAKNIQYF
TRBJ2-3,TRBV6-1,CASRTGDYYTDTQYF
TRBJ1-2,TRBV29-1,CSVREIGYTF
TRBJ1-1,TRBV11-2,CASSLALMTGMNTEAFF
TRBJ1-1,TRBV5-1,CASSLGQGTQNTEAFF
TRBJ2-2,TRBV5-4,CASSFLNTGELFF
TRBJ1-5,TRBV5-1,CASSFQGGQPQHF
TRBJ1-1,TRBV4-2,CASSRPGELSTEAFF
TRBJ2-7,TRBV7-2,CASSLGLAYEQYF
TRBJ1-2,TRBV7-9,CASSLGGSYGYTF
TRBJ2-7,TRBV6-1,CASSPVQGGYEQYF
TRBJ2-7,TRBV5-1,CASSPEARYEQYF
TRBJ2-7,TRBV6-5,CASSRDWGGEQYF
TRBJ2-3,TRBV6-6,CASNPGGLLADTQYF
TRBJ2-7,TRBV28,CASSLSRVYEQYF
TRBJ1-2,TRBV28,CASSLSWGGAYGYTF
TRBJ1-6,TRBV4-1,CASSQDARGANSPLHF
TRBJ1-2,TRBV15,CATSSGQGGNGYTF
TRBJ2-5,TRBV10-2,CASSTDRVQTQYF
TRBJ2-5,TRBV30,CAWSVPGGLETQYF
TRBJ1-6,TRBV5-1,CASSPGQENSPLHF
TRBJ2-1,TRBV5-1,CASRPDRGSYNEQFF
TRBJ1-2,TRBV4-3,CASSQESAGYGYTF
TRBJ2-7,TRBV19,CASKVAGGYEQYF
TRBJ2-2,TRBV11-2,CASSLDGIAGGNTGELFF